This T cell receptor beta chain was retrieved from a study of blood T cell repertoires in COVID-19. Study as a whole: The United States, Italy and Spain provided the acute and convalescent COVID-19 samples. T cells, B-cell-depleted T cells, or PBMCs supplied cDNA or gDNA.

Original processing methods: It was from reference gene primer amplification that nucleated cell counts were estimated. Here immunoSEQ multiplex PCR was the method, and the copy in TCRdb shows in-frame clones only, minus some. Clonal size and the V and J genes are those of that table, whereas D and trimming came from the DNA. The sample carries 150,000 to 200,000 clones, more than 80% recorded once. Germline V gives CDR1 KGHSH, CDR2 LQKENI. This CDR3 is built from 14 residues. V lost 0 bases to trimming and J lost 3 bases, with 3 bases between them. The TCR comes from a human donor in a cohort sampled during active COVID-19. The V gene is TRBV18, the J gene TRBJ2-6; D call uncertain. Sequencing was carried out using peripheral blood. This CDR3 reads CASSPPYGANVLTF. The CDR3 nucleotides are TGTGCCAGCTCACCACCTTATGGGGCCAACGTCCTGACTTTC.